This T cell receptor beta chain was sequenced in a study of post-analysis software for immune sequencing data. General study points: Patients had higher frequencies than controls of four to six TRBV segments, including TRBV5-6, TRBV5-1 and TRBV20-1. Among multiple sclerosis patients, normalized Chao1 diversity was significantly below that of controls.

Unique molecular identifiers featured in each of the TCR beta cDNA libraries. Using its own MiXCR run on the PCR reads, TCRdb lists one record per CDR3 protein. The sample consists of about 540,000 distinct CDR3 sequences, 34% of them appearing once. The V gene end was trimmed by 5 bases and the J gene end by 2 bases; junction bases not matched to a gene: 10. The CDR3 extends over 16 amino acids. The V gene's germline CDR1 is SGHTA and CDR2 FQGTGA. This clonotype was recorded many times. Its antigen is unknown. The V and J genes are TRBV7-3 and TRBJ2-3; TRBD2 agrees at 7 bases. The sequence was collected from a girl aged 2-17 years with multiple sclerosis. Sequencing input: blood. DNA of the CDR3: TGTGCCAGCAGCAGAGGAGCGGGGTATTCCACAGATACGCAGTATTTT. It is translated as CASSRGAGYSTDTQYF. Combining the CDR3 with reference TRBV7-3 and TRBJ2-3 gives the whole variable domain GAGVSQTPSNKVTEKGKYVELRCDPISGHTALYWYRQSLGQGPEFLIYFQGTGAADDSGLPNDRFFAVRPEGSVSTLKIQRTERGDSAVYLCASSRGAGYSTDTQYFGPGTRLTVL.